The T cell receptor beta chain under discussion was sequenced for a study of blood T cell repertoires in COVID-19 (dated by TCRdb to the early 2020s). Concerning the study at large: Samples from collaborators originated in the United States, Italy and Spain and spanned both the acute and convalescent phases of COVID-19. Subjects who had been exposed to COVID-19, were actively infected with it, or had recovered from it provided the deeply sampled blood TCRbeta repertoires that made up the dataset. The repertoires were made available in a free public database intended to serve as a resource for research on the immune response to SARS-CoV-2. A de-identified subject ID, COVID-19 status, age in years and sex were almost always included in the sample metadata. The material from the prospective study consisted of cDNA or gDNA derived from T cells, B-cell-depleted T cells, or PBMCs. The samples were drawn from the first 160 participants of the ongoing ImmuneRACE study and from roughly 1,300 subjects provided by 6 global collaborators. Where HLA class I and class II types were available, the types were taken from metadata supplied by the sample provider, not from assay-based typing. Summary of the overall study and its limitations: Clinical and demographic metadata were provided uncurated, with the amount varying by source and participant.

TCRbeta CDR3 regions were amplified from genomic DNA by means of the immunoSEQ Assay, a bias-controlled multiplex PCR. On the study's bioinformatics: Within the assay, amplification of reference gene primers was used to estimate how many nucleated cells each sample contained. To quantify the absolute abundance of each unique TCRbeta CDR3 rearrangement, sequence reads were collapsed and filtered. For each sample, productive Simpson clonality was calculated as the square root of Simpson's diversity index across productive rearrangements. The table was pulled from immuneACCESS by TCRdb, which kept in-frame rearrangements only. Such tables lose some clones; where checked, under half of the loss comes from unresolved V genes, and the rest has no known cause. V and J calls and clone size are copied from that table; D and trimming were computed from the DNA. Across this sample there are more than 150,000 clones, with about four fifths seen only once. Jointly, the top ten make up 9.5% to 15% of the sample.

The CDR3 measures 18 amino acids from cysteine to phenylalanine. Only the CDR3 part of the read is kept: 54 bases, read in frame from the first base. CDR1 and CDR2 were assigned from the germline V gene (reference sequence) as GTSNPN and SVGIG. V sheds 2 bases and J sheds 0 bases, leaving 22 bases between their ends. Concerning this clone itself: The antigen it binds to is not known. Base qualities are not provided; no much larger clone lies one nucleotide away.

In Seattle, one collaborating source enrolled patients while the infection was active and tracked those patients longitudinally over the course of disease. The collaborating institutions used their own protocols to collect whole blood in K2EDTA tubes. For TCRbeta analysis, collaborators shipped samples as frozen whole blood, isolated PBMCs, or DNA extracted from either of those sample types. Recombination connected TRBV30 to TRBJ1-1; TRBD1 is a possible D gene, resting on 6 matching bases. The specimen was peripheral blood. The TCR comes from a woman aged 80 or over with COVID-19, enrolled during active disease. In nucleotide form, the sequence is TGTGCCTGGAGTTTTTATCGACAGGTCAAGTATTTGAACACTGAAGCTTTCTTT. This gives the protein CAWSFYRQVKYLNTEAFF.